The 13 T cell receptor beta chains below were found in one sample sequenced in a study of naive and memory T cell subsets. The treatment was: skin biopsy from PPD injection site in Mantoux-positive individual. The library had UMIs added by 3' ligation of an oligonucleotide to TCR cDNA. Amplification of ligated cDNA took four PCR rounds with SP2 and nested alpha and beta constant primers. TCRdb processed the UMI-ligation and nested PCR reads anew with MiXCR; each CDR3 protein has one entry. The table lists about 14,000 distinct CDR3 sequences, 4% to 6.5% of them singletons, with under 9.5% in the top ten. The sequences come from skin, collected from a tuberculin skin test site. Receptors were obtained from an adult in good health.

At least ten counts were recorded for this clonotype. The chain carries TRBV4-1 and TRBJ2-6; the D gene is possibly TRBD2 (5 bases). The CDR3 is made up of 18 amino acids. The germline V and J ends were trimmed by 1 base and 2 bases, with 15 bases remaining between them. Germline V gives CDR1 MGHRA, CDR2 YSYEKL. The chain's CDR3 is CASSQASHEFAGANVLTF. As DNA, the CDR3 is TGCGCCAGCAGCCAAGCTAGCCATGAGTTTGCTGGGGCCAACGTCCTGACTTTC.

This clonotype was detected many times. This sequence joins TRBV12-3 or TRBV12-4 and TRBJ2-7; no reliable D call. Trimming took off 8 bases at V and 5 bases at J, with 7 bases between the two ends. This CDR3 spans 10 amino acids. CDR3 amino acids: CASGRNEQYF. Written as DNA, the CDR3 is TGTGCCAGCGGCCGGAACGAGCAGTACTTC.

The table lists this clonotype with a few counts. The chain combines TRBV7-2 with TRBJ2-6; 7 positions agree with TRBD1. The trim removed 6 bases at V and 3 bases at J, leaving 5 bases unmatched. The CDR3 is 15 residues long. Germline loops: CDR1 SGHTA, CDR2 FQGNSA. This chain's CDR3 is CASSQGVGGANVLTF. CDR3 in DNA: TGTGCCAGCAGTCAGGGGGTAGGTGGGGCCAACGTCCTGACTTTC. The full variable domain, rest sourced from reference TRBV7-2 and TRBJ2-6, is GAGVSQSPSNKVTEKGKDVELRCDPISGHTALYWYRQSLGQGLEFLIYFQGNSAPDKSGLPSDRFSAERTGGSVSTLTIQRTQQEDSAVYLCASSQGVGGANVLTFGAGSRLTVL.

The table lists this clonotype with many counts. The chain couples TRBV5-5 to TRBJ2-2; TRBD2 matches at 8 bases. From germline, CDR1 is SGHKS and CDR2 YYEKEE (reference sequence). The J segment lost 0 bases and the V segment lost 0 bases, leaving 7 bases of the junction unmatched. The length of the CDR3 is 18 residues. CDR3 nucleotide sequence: TGTGCCAGCAGCTTGGGAATAGCGGGGCCACCGAACACCGGGGAGCTGTTTTTT. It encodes CASSLGIAGPPNTGELFF.

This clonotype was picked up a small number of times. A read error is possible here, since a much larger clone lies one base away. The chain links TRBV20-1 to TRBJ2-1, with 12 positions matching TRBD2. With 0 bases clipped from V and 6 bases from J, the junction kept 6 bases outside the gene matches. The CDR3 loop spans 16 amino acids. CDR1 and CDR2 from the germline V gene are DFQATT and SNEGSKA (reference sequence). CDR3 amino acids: CSARDWTSGECNEQFF. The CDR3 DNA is TGCAGTGCTAGAGATTGGACTAGCGGGGAGTGCAATGAGCAGTTCTTC.

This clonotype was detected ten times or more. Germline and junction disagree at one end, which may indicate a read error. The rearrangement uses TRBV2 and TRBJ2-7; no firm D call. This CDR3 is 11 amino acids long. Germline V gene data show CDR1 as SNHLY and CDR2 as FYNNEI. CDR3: CASSDYRWEDF. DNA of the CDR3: TGTGCCAGCAGTGACTACCGGTGGGAAGACTTC.

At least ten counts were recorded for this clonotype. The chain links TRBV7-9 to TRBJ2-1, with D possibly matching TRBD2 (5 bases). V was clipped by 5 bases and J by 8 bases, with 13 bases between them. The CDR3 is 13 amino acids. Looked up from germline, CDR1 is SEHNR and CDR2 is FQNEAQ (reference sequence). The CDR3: CASSPRRGHEQFF. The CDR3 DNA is TGTGCCAGCAGCCCCCGTAGAGGGCATGAGCAGTTCTTC.

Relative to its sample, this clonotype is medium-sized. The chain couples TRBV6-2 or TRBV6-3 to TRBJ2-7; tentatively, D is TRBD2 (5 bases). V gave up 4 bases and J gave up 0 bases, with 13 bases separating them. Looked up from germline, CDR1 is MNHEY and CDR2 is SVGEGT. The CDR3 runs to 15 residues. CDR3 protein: CASSSGRLASYEQYF. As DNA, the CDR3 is TGTGCCAGCAGTTCAGGACGGCTAGCCTCCTACGAGCAGTACTTC.

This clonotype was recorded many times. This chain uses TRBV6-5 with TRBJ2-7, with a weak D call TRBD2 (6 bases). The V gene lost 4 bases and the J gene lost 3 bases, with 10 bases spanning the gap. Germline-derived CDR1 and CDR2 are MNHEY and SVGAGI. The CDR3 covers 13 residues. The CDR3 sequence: CASSLEGGYEQYF. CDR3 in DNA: TGTGCCAGCAGTTTAGAGGGAGGCTACGAGCAGTACTTC.

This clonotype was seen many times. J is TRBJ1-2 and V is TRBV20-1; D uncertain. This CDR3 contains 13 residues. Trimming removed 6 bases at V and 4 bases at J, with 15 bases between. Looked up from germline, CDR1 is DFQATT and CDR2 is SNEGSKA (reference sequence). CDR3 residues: CSAPKDGLYGYTF. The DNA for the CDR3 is TGCAGTGCCCCAAAGGACGGGCTCTATGGCTACACCTTC.

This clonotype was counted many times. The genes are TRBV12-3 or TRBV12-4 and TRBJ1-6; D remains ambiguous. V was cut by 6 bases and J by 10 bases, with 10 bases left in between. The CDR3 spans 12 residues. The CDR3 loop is CASSRGVSPLHF. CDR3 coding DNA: TGTGCCAGCAGCCGGGGTGTCTCACCCCTCCACTTT.

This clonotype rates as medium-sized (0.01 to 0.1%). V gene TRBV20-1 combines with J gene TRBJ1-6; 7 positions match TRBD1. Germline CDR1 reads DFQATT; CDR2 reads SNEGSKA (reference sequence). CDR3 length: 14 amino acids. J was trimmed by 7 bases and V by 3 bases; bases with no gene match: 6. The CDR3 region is CSAREGTVNSPLHF. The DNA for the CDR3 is TGCAGTGCTAGGGAGGGGACAGTGAATTCACCCCTCCACTTT.

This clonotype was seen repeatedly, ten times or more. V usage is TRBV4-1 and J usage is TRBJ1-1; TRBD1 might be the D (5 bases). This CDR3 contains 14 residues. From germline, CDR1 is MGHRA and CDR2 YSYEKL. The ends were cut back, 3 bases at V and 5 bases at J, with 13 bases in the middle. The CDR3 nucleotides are TGCGCCAGCAGCCAGCGGGGGTCGCGGACTGAAGCTTTCTTT. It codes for CASSQRGSRTEAFF.